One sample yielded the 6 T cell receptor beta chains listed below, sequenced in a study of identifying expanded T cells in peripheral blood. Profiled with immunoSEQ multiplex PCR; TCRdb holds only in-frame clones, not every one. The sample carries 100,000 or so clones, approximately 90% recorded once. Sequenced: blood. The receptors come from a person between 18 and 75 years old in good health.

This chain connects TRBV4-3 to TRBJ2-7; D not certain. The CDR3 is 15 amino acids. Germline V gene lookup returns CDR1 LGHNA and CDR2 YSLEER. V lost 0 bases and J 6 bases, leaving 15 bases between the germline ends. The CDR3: CASSQEGKETPEQYF. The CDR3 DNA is TGCGCCAGCAGCCAAGAGGGGAAGGAGACCCCCGAGCAGTACTTC.

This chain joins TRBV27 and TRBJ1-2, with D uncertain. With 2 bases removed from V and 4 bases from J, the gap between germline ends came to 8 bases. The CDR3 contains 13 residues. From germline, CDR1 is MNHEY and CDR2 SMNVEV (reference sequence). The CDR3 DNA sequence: TGTGCCAGCAGTTTAAGTGGACTCTATGGCTACACCTTC. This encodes CASSLSGLYGYTF.

The CDR3 DNA follows: TGTGCCAGCAGCCCAGACAGGGTCTACACTGAAGCTTTCTTT. Translation: CASSPDRVYTEAFF. The J gene is TRBJ1-1, the V gene TRBV5-4, with 7 bases lining up with TRBD1. The ends lost 4 bases at V and 3 bases at J; junction bases unmatched: 6. The CDR3 contains 14 residues. In germline, CDR1 is SGHNT, CDR2 YYREEE (reference sequence).

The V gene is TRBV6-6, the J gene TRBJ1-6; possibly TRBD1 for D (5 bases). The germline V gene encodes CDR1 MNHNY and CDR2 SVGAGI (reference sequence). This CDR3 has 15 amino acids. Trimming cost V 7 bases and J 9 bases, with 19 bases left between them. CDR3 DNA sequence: TGTGCCAGCAACTCCCAGGGATTTCCCGGTTCACCCCTCCACTTT. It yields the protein CASNSQGFPGSPLHF.

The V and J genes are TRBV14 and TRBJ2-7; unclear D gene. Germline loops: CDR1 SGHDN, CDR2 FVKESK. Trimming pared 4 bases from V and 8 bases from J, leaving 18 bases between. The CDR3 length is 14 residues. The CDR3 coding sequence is TGTGCCAGCAGCCTCGAGTCCGGGCCCGCCAAGCAGTACTTC. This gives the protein CASSLESGPAKQYF.

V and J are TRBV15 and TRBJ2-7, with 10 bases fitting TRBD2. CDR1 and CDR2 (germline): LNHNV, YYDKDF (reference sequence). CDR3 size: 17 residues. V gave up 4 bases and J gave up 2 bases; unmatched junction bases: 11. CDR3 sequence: CATSIPWERGGTYEQYF. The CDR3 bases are TGTGCCACCAGCATTCCCTGGGAGCGGGGGGGAACCTACGAGCAGTACTTC. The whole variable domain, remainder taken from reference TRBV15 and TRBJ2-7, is DAMVIQNPRYQVTQFGKPVTLSCSQTLNHNVMYWYQQKSSQAPKLLFHYYDKDFNNEADTPDNFQSRRPNTSFCFLDIRSPGLGDTAMYLCATSIPWERGGTYEQYFGPGTRLTVT.